This T cell receptor beta chain was identified during a study of T cell repertoires in cytomegalovirus infection. Study summary: From public TCR beta signatures came an indication of both CMV infection and matching HLA type. Study results and limitations: Clonotype analysis showed dominance of the ex vivo response by HLA-C-restricted CMV-specific TCR beta clonotypes.

Each CDR3 protein gets one entry after TCRdb re-called the reads with MiXCR. The sample comprises over 450,000 distinct CDR3 sequences, 11% of which are singletons, and roughly 10% rests with the top ten. The CDR3 has 11 amino acids. After removal of 0 bases from V and 13 bases from J, the junction contained 3 bases not matched to a gene. Germline CDR1 is SGHDT and CDR2 is YYEEEE. In its sample, this clonotype was seen a few times. Its antigen remains unidentified. The chain links TRBV5-6 to TRBJ1-2; 7 nucleotides align to TRBD1. The sequenced sample consisted of PBMCs. This TCR derives from a human donor in good health (CMV status not recorded). Some clones in this sample may be carry-over from other donors' samples. The chain's CDR3 is CASSLGTGPTF. CDR3 coding DNA: TGTGCCAGCAGCTTGGGGACAGGTCCCACCTTC.